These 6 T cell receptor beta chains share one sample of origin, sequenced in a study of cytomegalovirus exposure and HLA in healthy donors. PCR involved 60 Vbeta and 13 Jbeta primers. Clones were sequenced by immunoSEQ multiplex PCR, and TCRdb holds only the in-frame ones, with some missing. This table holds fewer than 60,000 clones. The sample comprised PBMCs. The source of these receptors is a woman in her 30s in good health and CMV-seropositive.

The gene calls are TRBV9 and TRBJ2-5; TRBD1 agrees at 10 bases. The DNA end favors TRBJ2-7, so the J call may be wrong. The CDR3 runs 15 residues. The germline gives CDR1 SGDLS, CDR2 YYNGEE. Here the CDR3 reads CASSEGTGAAYEQYF. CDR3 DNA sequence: TGTGCCAGCAGCGAGGGGACAGGGGCGGCCTACGAGCAGTACTTC.

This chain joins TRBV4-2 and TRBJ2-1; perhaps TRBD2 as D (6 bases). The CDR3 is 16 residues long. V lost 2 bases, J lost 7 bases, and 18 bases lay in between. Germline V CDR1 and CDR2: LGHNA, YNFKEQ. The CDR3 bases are TGTGCCAGCAGCCAACCTACTCTAGCGTTGGGGAATGAGCAGTTCTTC. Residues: CASSQPTLALGNEQFF.

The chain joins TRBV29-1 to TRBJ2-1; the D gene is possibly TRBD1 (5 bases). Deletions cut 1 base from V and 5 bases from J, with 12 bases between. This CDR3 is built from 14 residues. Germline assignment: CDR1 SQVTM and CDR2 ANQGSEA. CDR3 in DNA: TGCAGCGTTGAAGCACAGGCGTCCGACAATGAGCAGTTCTTC. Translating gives CSVEAQASDNEQFF.

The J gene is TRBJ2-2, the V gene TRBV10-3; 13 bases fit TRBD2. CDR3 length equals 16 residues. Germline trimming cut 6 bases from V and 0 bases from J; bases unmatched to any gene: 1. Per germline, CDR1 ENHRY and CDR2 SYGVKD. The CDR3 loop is CAISGTSGTNTGELFF. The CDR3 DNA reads TGTGCCATCAGCGGGACTAGCGGGACGAACACCGGGGAGCTGTTTTTT.

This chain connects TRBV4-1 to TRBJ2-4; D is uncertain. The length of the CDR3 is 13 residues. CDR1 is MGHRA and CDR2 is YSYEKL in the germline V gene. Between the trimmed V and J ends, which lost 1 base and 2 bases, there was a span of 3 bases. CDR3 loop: CASSQVTKNIQYF. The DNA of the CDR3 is TGCGCCAGCAGCCAAGTTACCAAAAACATTCAGTACTTC.

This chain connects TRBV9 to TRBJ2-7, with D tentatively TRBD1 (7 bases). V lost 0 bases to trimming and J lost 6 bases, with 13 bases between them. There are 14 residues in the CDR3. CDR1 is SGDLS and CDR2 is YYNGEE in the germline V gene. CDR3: CASSVVSGGGEQYF. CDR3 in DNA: TGTGCCAGCAGCGTAGTTTCAGGGGGAGGCGAGCAGTACTTC. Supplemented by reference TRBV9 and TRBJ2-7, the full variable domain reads DSGVTQTPKHLITATGQRVTLRCSPRSGDLSVYWYQQSLDQGLQFLIQYYNGEERAKGNILERFSAQQFPDLHSELNLSSLELGDSALYFCASSVVSGGGEQYFGPGTRLTVT.